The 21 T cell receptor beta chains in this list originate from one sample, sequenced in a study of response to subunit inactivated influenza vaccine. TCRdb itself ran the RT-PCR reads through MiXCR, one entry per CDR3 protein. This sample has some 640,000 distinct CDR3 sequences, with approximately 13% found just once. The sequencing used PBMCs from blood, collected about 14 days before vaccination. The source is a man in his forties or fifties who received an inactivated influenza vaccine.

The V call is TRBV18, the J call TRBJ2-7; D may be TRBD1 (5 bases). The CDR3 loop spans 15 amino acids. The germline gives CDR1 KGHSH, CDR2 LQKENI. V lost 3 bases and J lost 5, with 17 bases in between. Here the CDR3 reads CASSPAVSGSHEQYF. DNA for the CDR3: TGTGCCAGCTCACCGGCCGTGTCAGGGTCCCACGAGCAGTACTTC.

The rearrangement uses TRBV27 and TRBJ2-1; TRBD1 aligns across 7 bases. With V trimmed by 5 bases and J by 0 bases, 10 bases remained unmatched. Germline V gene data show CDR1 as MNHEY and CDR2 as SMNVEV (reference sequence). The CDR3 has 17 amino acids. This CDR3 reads CASSIDRVRHSYNEQFF. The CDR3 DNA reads TGTGCCAGCAGTATTGACAGGGTTCGTCACTCCTACAATGAGCAGTTCTTC.

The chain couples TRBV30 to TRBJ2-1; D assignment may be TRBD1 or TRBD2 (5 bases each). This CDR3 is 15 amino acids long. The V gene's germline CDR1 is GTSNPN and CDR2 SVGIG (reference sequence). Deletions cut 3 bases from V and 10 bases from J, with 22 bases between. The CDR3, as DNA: TGTGCCTGGAGGCGACCCGGGACCTCGGGGCGAGAGCAGTTCTTC. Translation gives CAWRRPGTSGREQFF.

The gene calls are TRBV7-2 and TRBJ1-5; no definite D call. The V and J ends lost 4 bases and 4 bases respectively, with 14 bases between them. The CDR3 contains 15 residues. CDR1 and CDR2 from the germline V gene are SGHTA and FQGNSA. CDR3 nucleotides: TGTGCCAGCAGCTCCCAGTCCGTGAGGAATCAGCCCCAGCATTTT. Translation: CASSSQSVRNQPQHF.

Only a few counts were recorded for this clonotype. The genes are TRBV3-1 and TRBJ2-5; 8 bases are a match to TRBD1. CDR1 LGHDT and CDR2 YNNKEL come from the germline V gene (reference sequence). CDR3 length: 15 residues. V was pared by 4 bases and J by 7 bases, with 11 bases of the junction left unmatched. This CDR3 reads CASSLRRQGKGTQYF. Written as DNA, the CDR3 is TGTGCCAGCAGCCTGCGGAGACAGGGGAAAGGGACCCAGTACTTC.

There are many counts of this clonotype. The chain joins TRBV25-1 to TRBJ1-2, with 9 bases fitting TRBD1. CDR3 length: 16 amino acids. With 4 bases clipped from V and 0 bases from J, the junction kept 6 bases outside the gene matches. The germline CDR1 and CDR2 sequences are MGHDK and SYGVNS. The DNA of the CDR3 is TGTGCCAGCAGTGGACGGGACAGGGATTCTAACTATGGCTACACCTTC. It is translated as CASSGRDRDSNYGYTF.

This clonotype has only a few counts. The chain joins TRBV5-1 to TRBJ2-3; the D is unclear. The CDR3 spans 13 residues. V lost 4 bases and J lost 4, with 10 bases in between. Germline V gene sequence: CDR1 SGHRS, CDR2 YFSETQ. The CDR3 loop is CASSRAAADTQYF. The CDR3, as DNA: TGCGCCAGCAGCCGGGCGGCTGCAGATACGCAGTATTTT. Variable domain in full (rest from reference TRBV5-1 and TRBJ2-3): KAGVTQTPRYLIKTRGQQVTLSCSPISGHRSVSWYQQTPGQGLQFLFEYFSETQRNKGNFPGRFSGRQFSNSRSEMNVSTLELGDSALYLCASSRAAADTQYFGPGTRLTVL.

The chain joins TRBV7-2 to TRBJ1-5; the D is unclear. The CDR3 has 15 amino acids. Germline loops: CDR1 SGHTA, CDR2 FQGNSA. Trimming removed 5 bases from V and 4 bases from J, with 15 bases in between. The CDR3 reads CASSQRTAENQPQHF. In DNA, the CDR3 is TGTGCCAGCAGCCAGCGAACGGCGGAAAATCAGCCCCAGCATTTT.

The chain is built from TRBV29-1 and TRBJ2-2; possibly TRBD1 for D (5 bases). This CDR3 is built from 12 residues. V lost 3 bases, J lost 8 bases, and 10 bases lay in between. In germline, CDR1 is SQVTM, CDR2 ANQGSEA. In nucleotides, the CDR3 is TGCAGCGTTGACCGTGGGGCGGGGGAGCTGTTTTTT. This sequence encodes CSVDRGAGELFF.

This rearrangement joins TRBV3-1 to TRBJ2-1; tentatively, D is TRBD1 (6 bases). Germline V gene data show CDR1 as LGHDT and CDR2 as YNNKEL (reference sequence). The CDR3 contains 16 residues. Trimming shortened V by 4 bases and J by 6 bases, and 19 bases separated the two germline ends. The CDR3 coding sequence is TGTGCCAGCAGCCCTCTCTACACAGGGATGACCAATGAGCAGTTCTTC. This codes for CASSPLYTGMTNEQFF.

The CDR3 DNA reads TGTGCCAGCAGGCCCGGGCCGAACCCCTACAATGAGCAGTTCTTC. This encodes CASRPGPNPYNEQFF. The chain joins TRBV6-2 or TRBV6-3 to TRBJ2-1; D unclear. The germline V and J ends were trimmed by 6 bases and 2 bases, with 14 bases remaining between them. The CDR3 covers 15 residues. Per the germline V gene, CDR1 is MNHEY and CDR2 is SVGEGT.

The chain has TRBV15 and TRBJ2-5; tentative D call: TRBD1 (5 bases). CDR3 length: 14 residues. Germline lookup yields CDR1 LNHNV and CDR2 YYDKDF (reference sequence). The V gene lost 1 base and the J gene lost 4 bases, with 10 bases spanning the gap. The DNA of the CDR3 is TGTGCCACCAGCAGAGTCAGGGATAGAGAGACCCAGTACTTC. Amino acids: CATSRVRDRETQYF.

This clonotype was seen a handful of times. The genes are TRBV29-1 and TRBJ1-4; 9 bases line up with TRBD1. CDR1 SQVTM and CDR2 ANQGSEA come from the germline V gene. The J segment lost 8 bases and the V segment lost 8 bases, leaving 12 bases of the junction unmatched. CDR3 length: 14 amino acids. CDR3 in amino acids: CSTSQGARGEKLFF. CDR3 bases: TGCAGCACCTCACAGGGGGCAAGGGGCGAAAAACTGTTTTTT.

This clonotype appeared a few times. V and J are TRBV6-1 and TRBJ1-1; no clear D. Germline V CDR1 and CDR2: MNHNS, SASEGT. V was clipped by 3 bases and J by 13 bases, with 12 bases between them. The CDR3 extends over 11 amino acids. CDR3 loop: CASSELGLGFF. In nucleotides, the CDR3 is TGTGCCAGCAGTGAGTTGGGTCTGGGTTTCTTT.

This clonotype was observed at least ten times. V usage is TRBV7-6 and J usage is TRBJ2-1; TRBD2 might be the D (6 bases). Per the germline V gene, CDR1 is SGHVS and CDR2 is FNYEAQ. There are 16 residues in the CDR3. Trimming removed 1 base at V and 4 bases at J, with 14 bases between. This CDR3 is CASSLGVASVYNEQFF. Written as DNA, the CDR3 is TGTGCCAGCAGCTTAGGGGTCGCTAGCGTATACAATGAGCAGTTCTTC.

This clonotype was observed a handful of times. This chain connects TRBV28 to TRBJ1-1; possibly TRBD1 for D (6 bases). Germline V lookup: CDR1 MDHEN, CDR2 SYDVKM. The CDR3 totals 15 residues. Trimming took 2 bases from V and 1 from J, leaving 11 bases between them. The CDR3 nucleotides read TGTGCCAGCAGTTTACCGGTAGGGGGGAACACTGAAGCTTTCTTT. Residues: CASSLPVGGNTEAFF.

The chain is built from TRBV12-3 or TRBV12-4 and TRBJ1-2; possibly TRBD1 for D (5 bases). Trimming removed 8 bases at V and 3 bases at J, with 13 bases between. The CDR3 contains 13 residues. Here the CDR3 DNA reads TGTGCCAGCGGCAAGGGGCCGTACTATGGCTACACCTTC. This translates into CASGKGPYYGYTF.

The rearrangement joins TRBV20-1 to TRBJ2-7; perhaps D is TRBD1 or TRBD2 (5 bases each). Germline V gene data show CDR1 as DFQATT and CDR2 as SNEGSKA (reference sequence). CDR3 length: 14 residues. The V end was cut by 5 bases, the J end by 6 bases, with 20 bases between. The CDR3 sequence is CSAPLPGPFPEQYF. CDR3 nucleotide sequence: TGCAGTGCTCCCCTTCCGGGACCCTTCCCCGAGCAGTACTTC.

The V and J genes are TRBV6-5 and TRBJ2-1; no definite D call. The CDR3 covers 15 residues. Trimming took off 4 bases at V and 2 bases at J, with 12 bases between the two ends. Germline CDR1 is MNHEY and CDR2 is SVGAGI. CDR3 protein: CASSLVAAPYNEQFF. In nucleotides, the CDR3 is TGTGCCAGCAGTTTAGTGGCAGCACCCTACAATGAGCAGTTCTTC.

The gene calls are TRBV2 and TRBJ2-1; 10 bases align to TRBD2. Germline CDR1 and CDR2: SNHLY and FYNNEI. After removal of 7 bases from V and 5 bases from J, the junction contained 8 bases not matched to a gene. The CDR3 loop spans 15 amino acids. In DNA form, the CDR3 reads TGTGCCAGCACTCCGACTAGCGGGCCCAACAATGAGCAGTTCTTC. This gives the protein CASTPTSGPNNEQFF.

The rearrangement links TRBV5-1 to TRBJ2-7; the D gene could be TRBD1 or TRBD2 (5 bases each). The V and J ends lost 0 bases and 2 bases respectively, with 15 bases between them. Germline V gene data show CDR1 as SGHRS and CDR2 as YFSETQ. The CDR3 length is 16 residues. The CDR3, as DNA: TGCGCCAGCAGCTTGGCCGCAGGGACCCTACCCTACGAGCAGTACTTC. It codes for CASSLAAGTLPYEQYF.